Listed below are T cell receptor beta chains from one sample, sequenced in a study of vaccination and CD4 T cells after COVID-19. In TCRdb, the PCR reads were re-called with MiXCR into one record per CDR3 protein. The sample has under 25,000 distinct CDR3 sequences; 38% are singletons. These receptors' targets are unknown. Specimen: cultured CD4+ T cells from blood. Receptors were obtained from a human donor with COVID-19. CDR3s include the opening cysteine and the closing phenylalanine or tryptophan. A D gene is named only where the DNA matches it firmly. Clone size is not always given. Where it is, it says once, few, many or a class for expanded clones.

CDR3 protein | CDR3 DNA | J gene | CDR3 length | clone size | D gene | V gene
CSLKPGTGQGNQPQHF | TGCAGTCTCAAACCCGGGACAGGGCAGGGCAATCAGCCCCAGCATTTT | TRBJ1-5 | 16 | . | TRBD1 | TRBV20-1
CSARGRVNEQFF | TGCAGTGCTAGAGGAAGAGTCAATGAGCAGTTCTTC | TRBJ2-1 | 12 | . | . | TRBV20-1
CASSDSFRTRNTEAFF | TGTGCCAGCAGTGATTCCTTTAGGACAAGGAACACTGAAGCTTTCTTT | TRBJ1-1 | 16 | . | . | TRBV25-1
CASSEGPFTGELFF | TGTGCCAGCTCAGAGGGCCCGTTCACCGGGGAGCTGTTTTTT | TRBJ2-2 | 14 | . | . | TRBV18
CASSLGSRADGYTF | TGTGCCAGCAGCTTAGGGTCCAGGGCGGATGGCTACACCTTC | TRBJ1-2 | 14 | . | . | TRBV11-3
CASSLASGSTDTQYF | TGTGCCAGCAGCTTGGCTAGCGGTAGCACAGATACGCAGTATTTT | TRBJ2-3 | 15 | few | TRBD2 | TRBV7-3
CSASPGQMYNSPLHF | TGCAGTGCTTCTCCGGGACAGATGTATAATTCACCCCTCCACTTT | TRBJ1-6 | 15 | . | TRBD1 | TRBV20-1
CASSPAGTASYEQYF | TGTGCCAGCAGTCCCGCCGGGACGGCCTCCTACGAGCAGTACTTC | TRBJ2-7 | 15 | . | . | TRBV7-9
CASTKAGRVKNIQYF | TGCGCCAGCACTAAAGCAGGTAGAGTCAAAAACATTCAGTACTTC | TRBJ2-4 | 15 | . | . | TRBV10-1
CASSYSMGGQETQYF | TGTGCCAGCAGTTACTCGATGGGAGGCCAAGAGACCCAGTACTTC | TRBJ2-5 | 15 | few | . | TRBV6-5
CSTHRGSPINTEAFF | TGCAGCACCCATCGTGGCAGTCCGATTAACACTGAAGCTTTCTTT | TRBJ1-1 | 15 | . | . | TRBV20-1
CASSLVAEQFF | TGTGCCAGCAGCTTAGTGGCTGAGCAGTTCTTC | TRBJ2-1 | 11 | . | . | TRBV11-3
CASSGETSPPGAQYF | TGCGCCAGCAGCGGGGAGACTAGTCCTCCAGGGGCCCAGTACTTC | TRBJ2-5 | 15 | . | . | TRBV5-1
CASSPRGGQGREETQYF | TGTGCCAGCAGCCCGAGGGGGGGCCAAGGACGAGAAGAGACCCAGTACTTC | TRBJ2-5 | 17 | . | . | TRBV7-6
CSARTGAMNTEAFF | TGCAGTGCAAGGACAGGGGCAATGAACACTGAAGCTTTCTTT | TRBJ1-1 | 14 | . | TRBD1 | TRBV20-1
CASSESSFSGYQPQHF | TGCGCCAGCAGTGAGTCGAGCTTTTCTGGGTATCAGCCCCAGCATTTT | TRBJ1-5 | 16 | few | . | TRBV10-1
CASSYGLGGYTF | TGTGCCAGCAGTTACGGGCTGGGTGGCTACACCTTC | TRBJ1-2 | 12 | . | . | TRBV6-5
CSLGASNEQFF | TGCAGTCTTGGGGCTTCTAATGAGCAGTTCTTC | TRBJ2-1 | 11 | . | . | TRBV20-1
CASSLGAGGGTQYF | TGTGCTAGCAGCCTTGGGGCGGGCGGTGGGACCCAGTACTTC | TRBJ2-5 | 14 | . | . | TRBV7-7
CASESGKHYGYTF | TGTGCCAGTGAATCAGGGAAGCACTATGGCTACACCTTC | TRBJ1-2 | 13 | few | . | TRBV28
CASSPWLAGGQNTGELFF | TGTGCCAGCAGCCCGTGGCTAGCGGGGGGGCAGAACACCGGGGAGCTGTTTTTT | TRBJ2-2 | 18 | once | TRBD2 | TRBV14
CASSSNRRGREYMSTEAFF | TGTGCCAGCAGCTCAAACCGAAGGGGCAGGGAATATATGAGCACTGAAGCTTTCTTT | TRBJ1-1 | 19 | few | . | TRBV7-2
CASRESGQQRGHGYTF | TGTGCCAGCAGGGAATCCGGACAGCAGAGAGGTCATGGCTACACCTTC | TRBJ1-2 | 16 | few | . | TRBV6-1
CASSYSPDSSYEQYF | TGTGCCAGCAGTTACTCCCCGGACAGCTCCTACGAGCAGTACTTC | TRBJ2-7 | 15 | . | . | TRBV6-5
CASSFGTGRTGELFF | TGTGCCAGCAGCTTTGGGACAGGAAGGACCGGGGAGCTGTTTTTT | TRBJ2-2 | 15 | few | TRBD1 | TRBV7-3
CASSAGTQANYGYTF | TGCGCCAGCAGCGCCGGGACGCAAGCTAACTATGGCTACACCTTC | TRBJ1-2 | 15 | few | . | TRBV5-1
CASSLGDRAYQPQHF | TGTGCCAGCAGTTTAGGGGACAGGGCCTATCAGCCCCAGCATTTT | TRBJ1-5 | 15 | . | TRBD1 | TRBV12-3/TRBV12-4
CSARGGTAQETQYF | TGCAGTGCTAGGGGGGGGACGGCCCAAGAGACCCAGTACTTC | TRBJ2-5 | 14 | few | TRBD2 | TRBV20-1
CASSLEEWTEAFF | TGTGCCAGCAGCTTGGAGGAGTGGACTGAAGCTTTCTTT | TRBJ1-1 | 13 | . | . | TRBV5-5
CASTPTGYTEAFF | TGTGCCAGCACCCCGACAGGGTACACTGAAGCTTTCTTT | TRBJ1-1 | 13 | few | TRBD1 | TRBV6-1
CASSAPGQYQETQYF | TGCGCCAGCAGCGCGCCGGGACAGTACCAAGAGACCCAGTACTTC | TRBJ2-5 | 15 | few | TRBD1 | TRBV5-1
CATSDHLNTEAFF | TGTGCCACCAGTGATCACCTGAACACTGAAGCTTTCTTT | TRBJ1-1 | 13 | . | . | TRBV24-1
CASSNPRRSGELFF | TGTGCCAGCAGCAACCCGCGGAGGTCCGGGGAGCTGTTTTTT | TRBJ2-2 | 14 | . | . | TRBV11-2
CASSIELGTTGPYGYTF | TGTGCCAGTAGTATAGAGCTTGGGACGACGGGTCCCTATGGCTACACCTTC | TRBJ1-2 | 17 | few | . | TRBV19
CASSGSGGGQYF | TGTGCCAGCAGTGGATCGGGGGGAGGGCAGTACTTC | TRBJ2-7 | 12 | few | TRBD2 | TRBV2
CASSRDGFEAFF | TGTGCCAGCAGCCGTGACGGCTTTGAAGCTTTCTTT | TRBJ1-1 | 12 | few | . | TRBV12-3/TRBV12-4
CASSSGTSGTGELFF | TGTGCCAGCAGCTCCGGGACTAGCGGTACCGGGGAGCTGTTTTTT | TRBJ2-2 | 15 | . | TRBD2 | TRBV11-3
CASRRNTEAFF | TGTGCCAGCAGAAGGAACACTGAAGCTTTCTTT | TRBJ1-1 | 11 | . | . | TRBV6-1
CASTGIGGPSYNSPLHF | TGTGCCAGCACCGGCATTGGGGGTCCCTCCTATAATTCACCCCTCCACTTT | TRBJ1-6 | 17 | . | . | TRBV27
CAISDKQGAQETQYF | TGTGCCATCAGTGATAAACAGGGGGCCCAAGAGACCCAGTACTTC | TRBJ2-5 | 15 | few | TRBD1 | TRBV10-3
CASSLQTGGYEQYF | TGTGCCAGCAGCTTACAGACAGGGGGCTACGAGCAGTACTTC | TRBJ2-7 | 14 | . | TRBD1 | TRBV7-9
CASSLPGQGAHTQYF | TGTGCCAGCAGCTTGCCGGGACAGGGGGCACATACGCAGTATTTT | TRBJ2-3 | 15 | . | TRBD1 | TRBV11-3
CASSRSGTGLVWVGYTF | TGTGCCAGTAGCAGATCCGGGACAGGGCTCGTATGGGTTGGCTACACCTTC | TRBJ1-2 | 17 | . | TRBD1 | TRBV19
CATSQGTVNTEAFF | TGTGCCACCAGTCAAGGGACGGTGAACACTGAAGCTTTCTTT | TRBJ1-1 | 14 | few | . | TRBV6-1
CASSERGTANEKLFF | TGTGCCAGCAGTGAGCGGGGGACAGCTAATGAAAAACTGTTTTTT | TRBJ1-4 | 15 | . | TRBD1 | TRBV25-1
CASNEGLWGNQPQHF | TGTGCCAGCAACGAAGGGTTGTGGGGCAATCAGCCCCAGCATTTT | TRBJ1-5 | 15 | . | . | TRBV7-2
CASSLVSGGRGETQYF | TGTGCCAGCAGTTTGGTCAGCGGGGGGAGGGGAGAGACCCAGTACTTC | TRBJ2-5 | 16 | few | TRBD2 | TRBV27
CASRREGEAFF | TGTGCCAGCAGGCGAGAGGGGGAAGCTTTCTTT | TRBJ1-1 | 11 | once | . | TRBV6-1
CASSYGASNTGELFF | TGTGCCAGCAGTTACGGGGCTAGTAACACCGGGGAGCTGTTTTTT | TRBJ2-2 | 15 | . | . | TRBV6-2/TRBV6-3
CASGGTGREQYF | TGCGCCAGCGGAGGGACAGGGAGGGAGCAGTACTTC | TRBJ2-7 | 12 | . | TRBD1 | TRBV5-1
CASSIGRGTDTQYF | TGCGCCAGCAGCATCGGACGGGGAACAGATACGCAGTATTTT | TRBJ2-3 | 14 | . | . | TRBV5-1
CASSFSGGTNYNEQFF | TGCGCCAGCAGTTTTAGCGGGGGGACAAACTACAATGAGCAGTTCTTC | TRBJ2-1 | 16 | . | TRBD2 | TRBV5-1
CASSETDRRHEQYF | TGTGCCAGCAGTGAAACGGACAGGAGGCACGAGCAGTACTTC | TRBJ2-7 | 14 | . | TRBD1 | TRBV12-3/TRBV12-4
CSADRQGASYEQYF | TGCAGTGCGGATAGACAGGGGGCCTCCTACGAGCAGTACTTC | TRBJ2-7 | 14 | . | TRBD1 | TRBV20-1